Listed below are T cell receptor beta chains from one sample, sequenced in a study of T cell repertoires in cytomegalovirus infection. TCRdb reprocessed the reads via MiXCR and lists one record per CDR3 protein. The data contain 340,000 or so distinct CDR3 sequences, 25% of them seen just once; the ten biggest clones take up approximately 12%. Their antigen targets remain unknown. The material was cultured PBMCs, obtained from culture after CMV antigen stimulation. Receptors were obtained from a human donor in good health (CMV status not recorded). Some clones in this sample may be carry-over from other donors' samples. CDR3s include the opening cysteine and the closing phenylalanine or tryptophan. D genes are given only for firm matches. Not every row has a clone size; where given, it reads once, few, many or a size class.

few	TRBJ1-4	TRBD1	TRBV7-9	TGTGCCAGCAGCTCGCAGGGGGATAATGAAAAACTGTTTTTT	CASSSQGDNEKLFF
-	TRBJ2-3	TRBD2	TRBV6-2/TRBV6-3	TGTGCCAGCAGTGGGAGGGAGGGGTGGATGGATACGCAGTATTTT	CASSGREGWMDTQYF
few	TRBJ1-5	-	TRBV19	TGTGCCAGTAGTGGGGATAATCAGCCCCAGCATTTT	CASSGDNQPQHF
few	TRBJ2-1	TRBD2	TRBV11-2	TGTGCCAGCAGCTCGAGAACCGGGACTAGCGGGTTTTACAATGAGCAGTTCTTC	CASSSRTGTSGFYNEQFF
-	TRBJ1-1	TRBD1	TRBV28	TGTGCCAGCAGTAATGGACAGGGTAAGACTGAAGCTTTCTTT	CASSNGQGKTEAFF
many	TRBJ1-2	TRBD1	TRBV5-8	TGTGCCAGCAGCGTCGGGACAGGGGAGAGGGACTATGGCTACACCTTC	CASSVGTGERDYGYTF
many	TRBJ2-3	TRBD1	TRBV10-3	TGTGCCACCAAGTTGGACAGGGGCAGCACAGATACGCAGTATTTT	CATKLDRGSTDTQYF
-	TRBJ1-1	-	TRBV7-9	TGTGCCAGCAGCCCGAATGTGGGGGACACTGAAGCTTTCTTT	CASSPNVGDTEAFF
-	TRBJ2-3	TRBD1	TRBV29-1	TGCAGCGTTACCGGGACAGGGGGTACAGATACGCAGTATTTT	CSVTGTGGTDTQYF
-	TRBJ1-3	TRBD1	TRBV7-9	TGTGCCAGCAGCTTAGTCGAGCGGCAGGGGGCTGGAAACACCATATATTTT	CASSLVERQGAGNTIYF
-	TRBJ1-1	-	TRBV20-1	TGCAGTGCAGGACAGAACACTGAAGCTTTCTTT	CSAGQNTEAFF